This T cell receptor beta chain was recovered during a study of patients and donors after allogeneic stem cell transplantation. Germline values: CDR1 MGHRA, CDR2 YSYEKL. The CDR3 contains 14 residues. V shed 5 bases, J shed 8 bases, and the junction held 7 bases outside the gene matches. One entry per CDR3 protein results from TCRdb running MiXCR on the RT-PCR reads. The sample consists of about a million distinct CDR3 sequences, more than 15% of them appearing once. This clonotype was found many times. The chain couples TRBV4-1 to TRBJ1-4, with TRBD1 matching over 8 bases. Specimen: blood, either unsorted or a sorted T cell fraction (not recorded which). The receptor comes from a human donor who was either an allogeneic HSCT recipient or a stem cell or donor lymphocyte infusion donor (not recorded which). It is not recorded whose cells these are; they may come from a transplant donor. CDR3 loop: CASSAGQGGEKLFF. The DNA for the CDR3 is TGCGCCAGCAGCGCCGGACAGGGTGGCGAAAAACTGTTTTTT.